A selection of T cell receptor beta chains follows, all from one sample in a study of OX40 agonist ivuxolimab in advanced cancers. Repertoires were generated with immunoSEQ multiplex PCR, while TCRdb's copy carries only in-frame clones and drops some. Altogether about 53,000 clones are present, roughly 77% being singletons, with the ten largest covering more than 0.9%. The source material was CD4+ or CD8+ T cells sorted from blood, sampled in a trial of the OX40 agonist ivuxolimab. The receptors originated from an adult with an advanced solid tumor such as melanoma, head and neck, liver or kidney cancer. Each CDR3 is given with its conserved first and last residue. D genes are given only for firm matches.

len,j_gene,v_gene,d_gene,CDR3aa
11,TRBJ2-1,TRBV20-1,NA,CSARIDNEQFF
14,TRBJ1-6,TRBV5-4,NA,CASSLPTANSPLHF
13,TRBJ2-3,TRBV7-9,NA,CASRGVGTDTQYF
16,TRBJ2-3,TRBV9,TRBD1,CASSPRTGTETDTQYF
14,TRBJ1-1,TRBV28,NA,CASSIPGGSTEAFF
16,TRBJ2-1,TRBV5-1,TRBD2,CASRLLLAGGQDEQFF
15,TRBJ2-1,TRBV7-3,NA,CASSPDGGPYNEQFF
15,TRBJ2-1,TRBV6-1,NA,CASSPRNSLHNEQFF
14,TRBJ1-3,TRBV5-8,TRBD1,CASIQGAGGNTIYF
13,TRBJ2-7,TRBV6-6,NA,CASSDNRVYEQYF
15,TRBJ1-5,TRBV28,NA,CASSLWGPTVEPQHF
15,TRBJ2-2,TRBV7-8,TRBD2,CASRPLAGATGELFF
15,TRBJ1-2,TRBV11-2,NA,CASSLERVGNSGYTF
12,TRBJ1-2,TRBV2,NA,CASSEFGRGYTF
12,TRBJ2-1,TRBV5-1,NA,CAIRLPSDEQFF